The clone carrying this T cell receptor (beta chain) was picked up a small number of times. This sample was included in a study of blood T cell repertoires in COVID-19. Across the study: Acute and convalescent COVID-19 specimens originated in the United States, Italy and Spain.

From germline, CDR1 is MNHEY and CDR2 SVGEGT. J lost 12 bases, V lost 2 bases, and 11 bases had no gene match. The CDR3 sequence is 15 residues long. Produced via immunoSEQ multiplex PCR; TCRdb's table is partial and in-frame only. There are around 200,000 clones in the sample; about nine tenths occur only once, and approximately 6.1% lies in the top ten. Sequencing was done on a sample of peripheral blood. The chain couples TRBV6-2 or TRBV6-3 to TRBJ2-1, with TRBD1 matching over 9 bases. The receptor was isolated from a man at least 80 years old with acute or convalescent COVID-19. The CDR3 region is CASSYGDREWVGQFF. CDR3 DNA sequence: TGTGCCAGCAGTTACGGGGACAGGGAGTGGGTAGGGCAGTTCTTC.